The 27 T cell receptor beta chains below were found in one sample sequenced in a study of blood T cell repertoires in COVID-19. Only in-frame clones appear in the TCRdb table, and some are missing; sequencing was by immunoSEQ multiplex PCR. The table shows over 65,000 clones, with about 90% occurring only once. Material for sequencing was peripheral blood. The source is a man aged 45-65 years with active COVID-19.

This clone was seen once. The V and J genes are TRBV6-5 and TRBJ1-5; TRBD1 aligns across 7 bases. Looked up from germline, CDR1 is MNHEY and CDR2 is SVGAGI. This CDR3 has 13 residues. The J segment lost 4 bases and the V segment lost 7 bases, leaving 4 bases of the junction unmatched. CDR3 in DNA: TGTGCCAGCACCGGACAGGTTAATCAGCCCCAGCATTTT. Its protein product is CASTGQVNQPQHF.

In its sample, this clone was seen a few times. The chain is built from TRBV2 and TRBJ2-7, with TRBD2 matching 10 bases. CDR1 SNHLY and CDR2 FYNNEI come from the germline V gene. The CDR3 has 13 amino acids. V was pared by 8 bases and J by 2 bases, with 3 bases of the junction left unmatched. CDR3 protein: CASFLAGAYEQYF. CDR3 in DNA: TGTGCCAGCTTTCTAGCGGGAGCCTACGAGCAGTACTTC.

There are a few counts of this clone. V gene TRBV21-1 combines with J gene TRBJ2-7; TRBD1, the table's D call, lacks a check against the DNA. TRBV21-1 is marked as a pseudogene. The CDR3 sequence is 13 residues long. This CDR3 is CASSKGAGYEQYF. The CDR3, as DNA: TGTGCCAGCAGCAAAGGGGCCGGCTACGAGCAGTACTTC.

The chain recombines TRBV4-1 with TRBJ2-3; D unclear. The CDR3 length is 14 residues. Germline CDR1 is MGHRA and CDR2 is YSYEKL. V lost 4 bases, J lost 0 bases, and 8 bases lay in between. The CDR3 region is CASSPVRSTDTQYF. As DNA, the CDR3 is TGCGCCAGCAGCCCGGTGAGGAGCACAGATACGCAGTATTTT.

This rearrangement joins TRBV19 to TRBJ1-2, with 7 bases aligning to TRBD1. The CDR3 has 14 amino acids. J gave up 3 bases and V 7 bases, and 8 bases lay outside the gene matches. Germline-derived CDR1 and CDR2 are LNHDA and SQIVND (reference sequence). This CDR3 is CASKKQGQDYGYTF. The CDR3 nucleotides are TGTGCCAGTAAGAAACAGGGGCAGGACTATGGCTACACCTTC.

Here the CDR3 DNA reads TGTGCCAGTAGTATACGAGACAGGGGTGATTCTGGCTACACCTTC. It codes for CASSIRDRGDSGYTF. This sequence joins TRBV19 and TRBJ1-2, with TRBD1 matching 8 bases. The CDR3 has 15 residues. V was clipped by 2 bases and J by 7 bases; unmatched bases: 9. Germline-derived CDR1 and CDR2 are LNHDA and SQIVND (reference sequence).

This chain uses TRBV2 with TRBJ2-5, with TRBD2 identical over 9 bases. Losses at the gene ends were 6 bases for V and 1 base for J; bases not matched to a gene: 6. Germline V CDR1 and CDR2: SNHLY, FYNNEI. CDR3 size: 15 residues. The CDR3 nucleotides are TGTGCCAGCAGCCCAATAGCGGGGGCCCAAGAGACCCAGTACTTC. It yields the protein CASSPIAGAQETQYF.

This chain connects TRBV6-1 to TRBJ1-2; 8 positions match TRBD1. This CDR3 has 19 amino acids. Germline lookup yields CDR1 MNHNS and CDR2 SASEGT. Germline trimming cut 2 bases from V and 7 bases from J; bases unmatched to any gene: 21. CDR3 nucleotide sequence: TGTGCCAGCAGTGAATATGACGGGACAGGTTTTCCCTCCCCCCTTGGCTACACCTTC. This translates into CASSEYDGTGFPSPLGYTF.

The V call is TRBV27, the J call TRBJ1-2; 9 bases fit TRBD1. V gave up 6 bases and J gave up 5 bases; unmatched junction bases: 1. This CDR3 is built from 12 residues. Germline V gene sequence: CDR1 MNHEY, CDR2 SMNVEV (reference sequence). CDR3 DNA sequence: TGTGCCAGCAGGGGGACAGGGTATGGCTACACCTTC. Its protein is CASRGTGYGYTF.

This clone was counted once. The CDR3 reads CASSPRRGQGGEQYF. The CDR3 DNA sequence: TGTGCCAGCAGCCCCCGAAGAGGACAGGGCGGCGAGCAGTACTTC. The chain has TRBV2 and TRBJ2-7, with 8 bases identical to TRBD1. This CDR3 has 15 amino acids. Germline lookup yields CDR1 SNHLY and CDR2 FYNNEI. V shed 6 bases, J shed 6 bases, and the junction held 13 bases outside the gene matches.

The chain links TRBV5-6 to TRBJ2-7; D ambiguous. The V and J ends lost 0 bases and 6 bases respectively, with 13 bases between them. The CDR3 contains 14 residues. Germline V lookup: CDR1 SGHDT, CDR2 YYEEEE. For the CDR3, the DNA is TGTGCCAGCAGCTTGGTTCTGGTACCTAGCGAGCAGTACTTC. As protein: CASSLVLVPSEQYF.

This clone showed up just once. This sequence joins TRBV4-3 and TRBJ1-6; tentatively, D is TRBD1 (6 bases). The germline V gene has CDR1 LGHNA and CDR2 YSLEER. Trimming took 2 bases from V and 11 from J, leaving 13 bases between them. There are 14 residues in the CDR3. CDR3 sequence reads: CASSQNREPAPLHF. CDR3 sequence (DNA): TGCGCCAGCAGCCAAAACAGGGAACCGGCACCCCTCCACTTT.

This clone showed up just once. J is TRBJ2-2 and V is TRBV6-5; D is uncertain. Deletions cut 6 bases from V and 8 bases from J, with 10 bases between. The CDR3 sequence is 12 residues long. Looked up from germline, CDR1 is MNHEY and CDR2 is SVGAGI. The CDR3 reads CASSLRLGELFF. CDR3 in DNA: TGTGCCAGCAGCCTCCGTTTAGGGGAGCTGTTTTTT.

This clone was observed a few times. The rearrangement joins TRBV28 to TRBJ1-2, with 7 bases lining up with TRBD1. This CDR3 is 14 amino acids long. V dropped 4 bases and J dropped 2; count of bases not matched to a gene: 4. Germline CDR1 and CDR2: MDHEN and SYDVKM. CDR3 sequence: CASSSLTGNYGYTF. The CDR3 nucleotides read TGTGCCAGCAGTTCCTTGACAGGGAACTATGGCTACACCTTC.

J is TRBJ2-5 and V is TRBV10-3; TRBD2 might be the D (6 bases). Germline CDR1 reads ENHRY; CDR2 reads SYGVKD. The CDR3 is made up of 11 amino acids. The V end was cut by 6 bases, the J end by 4 bases, with 6 bases between. CDR3 DNA: TGTGCCATCAGCGGGGGAGAGACCCAGTACTTC. Protein sequence: CAISGGETQYF.

The V gene is TRBV4-3, the J gene TRBJ1-3; TRBD1 matches at 12 bases. The germline CDR1 and CDR2 sequences are LGHNA and YSLEER. Trimming took 4 bases from V and 8 from J; bases not matched to a gene: 6. The CDR3 contains 15 residues. The CDR3 DNA sequence: TGCGCCAGCAGCCCCTCCCGGGACAGGGGGCACACCATATATTTT. This encodes CASSPSRDRGHTIYF.

The chain recombines TRBV10-1 with TRBJ1-1; 7 nucleotides align to TRBD1. The CDR3 totals 16 residues. Per germline, CDR1 WNHNN and CDR2 SYGVQD (reference sequence). V trimming: 3 bases; J trimming: 6 bases; junction bases outside the gene matches: 13. In nucleotides, the CDR3 is TGCGCCAGCAGTGACCGACCTGGGACAGTGTACGCTGAAGCTTTCTTT. It codes for CASSDRPGTVYAEAFF.

The J gene is TRBJ2-1, the V gene TRBV6-2 or TRBV6-3, with 9 bases fitting TRBD2. In germline, CDR1 is MNHEY, CDR2 SVGEGT. This CDR3 is built from 15 residues. With V trimmed by 1 base and J by 5 bases, 3 bases remained unmatched. CDR3 region: CASSYWTSVDNEQFF. The CDR3 bases are TGTGCCAGCAGTTACTGGACTAGCGTAGACAATGAGCAGTTCTTC.

The chain carries TRBV28 and TRBJ1-1; D call uncertain. The CDR3 loop spans 14 amino acids. Germline CDR1 MDHEN, CDR2 SYDVKM. The V and J ends lost 5 bases and 4 bases respectively, with 14 bases between them. CDR3 sequence reads: CASSLKVAGTEAFF. The CDR3 DNA follows: TGTGCCAGCAGTCTTAAAGTAGCGGGCACTGAAGCTTTCTTT.

The chain employs TRBV7-3 and TRBJ2-7; 8 nucleotides agree with TRBD2. The germline V gene encodes CDR1 SGHTA and CDR2 FQGTGA. With 0 bases clipped from V and 4 bases from J, the junction kept 5 bases outside the gene matches. The CDR3 totals 15 residues. CDR3 nucleotide sequence: TGTGCCAGCAGCTTAACGAGCGGGAGTAAGTACGAGCAGTACTTC. Translated, it gives CASSLTSGSKYEQYF.

This chain links TRBV5-4 with TRBJ1-2, with TRBD1 matching over 7 bases. CDR3 size: 14 residues. Germline V CDR1 and CDR2: SGHNT, YYREEE (reference sequence). J gave up 4 bases and V 3 bases, and 6 bases lay outside the gene matches. This CDR3 is CASSSRQGGYGYTF. CDR3 nucleotide sequence: TGTGCCAGCAGCTCAAGACAGGGCGGCTATGGCTACACCTTC.

In DNA, the CDR3 is TGTGCCAGCAGTTACTCACAGGGGGGCAACGAGCAGTACTTC. Translating gives CASSYSQGGNEQYF. V is TRBV6-2 or TRBV6-3 and J is TRBJ2-7; 8 positions match TRBD1. This CDR3 spans 14 amino acids. Germline V lookup: CDR1 MNHEY, CDR2 SVGEGT. With 0 bases clipped from V and 5 bases from J, the junction kept 3 bases outside the gene matches.

The chain couples TRBV30 to TRBJ1-1, with TRBD1 as a possible D gene (5 bases). The CDR3 is 13 residues long. Germline CDR1 reads GTSNPN; CDR2 reads SVGIG (reference sequence). Trimming removed 3 bases at V and 5 bases at J, with 13 bases between. CDR3 nucleotide sequence: TGTGCCTGGAGCGCACGGGGGGGAACTGAAGCTTTCTTT. The encoded protein is CAWSARGGTEAFF.

V usage is TRBV5-6 and J usage is TRBJ1-2; D uncertain. V was trimmed by 2 bases and J by 5 bases, leaving 13 bases between them. CDR1 and CDR2 from the germline V gene are SGHDT and YYEEEE. There are 14 residues in the CDR3. The CDR3 sequence: CASSLKSGLYGYTF. DNA for the CDR3: TGTGCCAGCAGCTTAAAGTCAGGCCTTTATGGCTACACCTTC.

J is TRBJ2-1 and V is TRBV7-2; no clear D. Trimming pared 5 bases from V and 6 bases from J, leaving 11 bases between. The CDR3 totals 13 residues. CDR1 SGHTA and CDR2 FQGNSA come from the germline V gene. CDR3 in DNA: TGTGCCAGCAGCCCTAGGTCGGCCAATGAGCAGTTCTTC. Amino acid sequence: CASSPRSANEQFF.

V gene TRBV6-6 combines with J gene TRBJ1-5, with a tentative D call TRBD1 (6 bases). Per the germline V gene, CDR1 is MNHNY and CDR2 is SVGAGI (reference sequence). Trimming stripped 9 bases from V and 5 bases from J, with 14 bases between. The CDR3 has 13 amino acids. The CDR3 sequence: CASQQGRDQPQHF. The CDR3 nucleotides read TGTGCCAGTCAACAGGGCCGGGATCAGCCCCAGCATTTT.

This chain joins TRBV19 and TRBJ2-3, with D possibly matching TRBD1 (5 bases). CDR3 length: 15 amino acids. Trimming cost V 7 bases and J 6 bases, with 20 bases left between them. In germline, CDR1 is LNHDA, CDR2 SQIVND (reference sequence). The CDR3 DNA follows: TGTGCCAGTAAGGATAGGGGTGCAGTGGGGGATACGCAGTATTTT. Translation gives CASKDRGAVGDTQYF.